This TCR beta chain is from a study of PD-1 blockade in mismatch repair-deficient tumors. Study background: Enrolled 2013-2016, patients had progressing, pretreated mismatch repair-deficient cancers of about a dozen types.

Germline loops: CDR1 MDHEN, CDR2 SYDVKM. Trimming stripped 7 bases from V and 0 bases from J, with 13 bases between. This CDR3 contains 15 residues. Sequencing was performed with immunoSEQ multiplex PCR; in TCRdb, only in-frame clones are kept and a portion is missing. The sample records approximately 120,000 clones, roughly 86% being singletons. TCR sequencing covered a few patients who responded to pembrolizumab. The sequencing here drew on peripheral blood, taken 44 weeks after starting pembrolizumab. The J gene is TRBJ2-1, the V gene TRBV28; unclear D gene. The sequence came from an adult with mismatch repair-deficient cancer. CDR3 in DNA: TGTGCCAGCACTCTGACCCCCAGCTCCTACAATGAGCAGTTCTTC. It translates to CASTLTPSSYNEQFF.